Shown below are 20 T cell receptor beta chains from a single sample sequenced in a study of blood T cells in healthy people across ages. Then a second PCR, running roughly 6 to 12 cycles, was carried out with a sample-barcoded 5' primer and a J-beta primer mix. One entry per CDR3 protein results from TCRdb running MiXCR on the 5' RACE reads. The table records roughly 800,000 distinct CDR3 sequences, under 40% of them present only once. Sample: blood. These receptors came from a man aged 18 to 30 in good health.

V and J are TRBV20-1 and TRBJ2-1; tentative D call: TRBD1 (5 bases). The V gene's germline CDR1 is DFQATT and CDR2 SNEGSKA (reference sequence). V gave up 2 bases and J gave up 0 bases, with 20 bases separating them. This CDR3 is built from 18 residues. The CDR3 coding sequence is TGCAGTGCTAGACCTCACACAGACAGTGCTTACTCCTACAATGAGCAGTTCTTC. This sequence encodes CSARPHTDSAYSYNEQFF.

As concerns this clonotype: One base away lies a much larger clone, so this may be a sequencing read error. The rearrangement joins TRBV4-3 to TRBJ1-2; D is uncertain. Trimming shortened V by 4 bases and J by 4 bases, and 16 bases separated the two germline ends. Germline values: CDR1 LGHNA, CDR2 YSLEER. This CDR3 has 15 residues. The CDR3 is CASSREGAEPYGYTF. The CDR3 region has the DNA TGCGCCAGCAGCCGAGAAGGAGCAGAGCCCTATGGCTACACCTTC.

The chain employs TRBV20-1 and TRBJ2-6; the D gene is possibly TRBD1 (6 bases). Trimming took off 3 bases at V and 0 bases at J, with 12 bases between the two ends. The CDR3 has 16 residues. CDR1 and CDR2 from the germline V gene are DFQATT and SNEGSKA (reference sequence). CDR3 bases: TGCAGTGCTAGGGACAGCTCTGGCTCTGGGGCCAACGTCCTGACTTTC. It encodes CSARDSSGSGANVLTF.

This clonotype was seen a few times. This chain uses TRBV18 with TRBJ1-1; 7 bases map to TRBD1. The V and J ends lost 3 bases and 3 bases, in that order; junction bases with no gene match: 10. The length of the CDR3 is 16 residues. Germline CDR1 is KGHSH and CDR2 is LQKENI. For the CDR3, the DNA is TGTGCCAGCTCACCCGGAGCAGGGGGGAGTTACACTGAAGCTTTCTTT. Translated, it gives CASSPGAGGSYTEAFF.

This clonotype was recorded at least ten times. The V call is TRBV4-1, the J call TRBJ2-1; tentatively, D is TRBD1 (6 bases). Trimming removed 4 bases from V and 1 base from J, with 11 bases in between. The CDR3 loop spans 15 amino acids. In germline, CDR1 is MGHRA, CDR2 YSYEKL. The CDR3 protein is CASSPTGISYNEQFF. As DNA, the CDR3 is TGCGCCAGCAGCCCCACAGGGATATCCTACAATGAGCAGTTCTTC.

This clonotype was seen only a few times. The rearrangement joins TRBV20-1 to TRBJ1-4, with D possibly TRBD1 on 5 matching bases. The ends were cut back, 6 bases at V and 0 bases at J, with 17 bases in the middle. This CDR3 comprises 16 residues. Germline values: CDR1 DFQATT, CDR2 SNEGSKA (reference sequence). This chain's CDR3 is CSAPSRGKATNEKLFF. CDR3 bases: TGCAGTGCCCCAAGCCGGGGCAAAGCAACTAATGAAAAACTGTTTTTT.

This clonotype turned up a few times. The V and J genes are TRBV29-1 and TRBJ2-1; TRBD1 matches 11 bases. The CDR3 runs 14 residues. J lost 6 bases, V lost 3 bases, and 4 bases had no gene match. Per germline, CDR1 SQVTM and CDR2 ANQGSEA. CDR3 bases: TGCAGCGTTGAGGGACAGGGGGTGGTCAATGAGCAGTTCTTC. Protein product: CSVEGQGVVNEQFF.

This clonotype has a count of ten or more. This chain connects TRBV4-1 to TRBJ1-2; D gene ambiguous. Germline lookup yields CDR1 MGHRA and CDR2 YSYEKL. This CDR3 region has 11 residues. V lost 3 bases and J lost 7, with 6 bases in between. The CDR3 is CASSHRSGYTF. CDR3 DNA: TGCGCCAGCAGCCACAGAAGTGGCTACACCTTC.

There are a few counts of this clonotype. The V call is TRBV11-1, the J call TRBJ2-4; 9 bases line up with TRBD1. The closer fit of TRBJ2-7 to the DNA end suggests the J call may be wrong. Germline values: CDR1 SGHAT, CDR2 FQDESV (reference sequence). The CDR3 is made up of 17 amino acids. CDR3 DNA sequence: TGTGCCAGCAGCTTATTGGGTTCGGACAGGGGCGCCTACGAGCAGTACTTC. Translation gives CASSLLGSDRGAYEQYF.

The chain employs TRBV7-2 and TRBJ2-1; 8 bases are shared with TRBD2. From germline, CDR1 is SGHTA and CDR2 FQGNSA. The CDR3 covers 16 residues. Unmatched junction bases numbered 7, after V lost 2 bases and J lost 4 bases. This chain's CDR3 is CASSLYPGGLYNEQFF. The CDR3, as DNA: TGTGCCAGCAGCTTATATCCGGGGGGGTTGTACAATGAGCAGTTCTTC.

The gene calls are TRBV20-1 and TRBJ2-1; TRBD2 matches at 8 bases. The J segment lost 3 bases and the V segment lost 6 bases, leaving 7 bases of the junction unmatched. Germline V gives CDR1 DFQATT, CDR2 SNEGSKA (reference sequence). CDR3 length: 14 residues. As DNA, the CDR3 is TGCAGTGCCCCCGGGGGGGGAGGCTACAATGAGCAGTTCTTC. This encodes CSAPGGGGYNEQFF.

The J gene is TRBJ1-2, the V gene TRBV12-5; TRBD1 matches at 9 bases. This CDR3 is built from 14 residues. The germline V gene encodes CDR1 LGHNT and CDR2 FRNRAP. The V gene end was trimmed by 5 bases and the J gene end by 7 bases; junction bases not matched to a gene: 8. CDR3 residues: CASGVRDRVTGYTF. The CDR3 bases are TGTGCTAGTGGTGTGCGGGACAGGGTGACTGGCTACACCTTC. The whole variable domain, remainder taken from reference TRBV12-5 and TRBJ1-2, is DARVTQTPRHKVTEMGQEVTMRCQPILGHNTVFWYRQTMMQGLELLAYFRNRAPLDDSGMPKDRFSAEMPDATLATLKIQPSEPRDSAVYFCASGVRDRVTGYTFGSGTRLTVV.

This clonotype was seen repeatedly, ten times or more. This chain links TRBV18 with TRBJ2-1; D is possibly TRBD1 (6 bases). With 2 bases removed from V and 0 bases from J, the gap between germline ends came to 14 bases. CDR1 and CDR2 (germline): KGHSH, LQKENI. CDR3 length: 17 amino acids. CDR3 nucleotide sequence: TGTGCCAGCTCACCATTTGCGAGGGGGAACTCCTACAATGAGCAGTTCTTC. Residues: CASSPFARGNSYNEQFF.

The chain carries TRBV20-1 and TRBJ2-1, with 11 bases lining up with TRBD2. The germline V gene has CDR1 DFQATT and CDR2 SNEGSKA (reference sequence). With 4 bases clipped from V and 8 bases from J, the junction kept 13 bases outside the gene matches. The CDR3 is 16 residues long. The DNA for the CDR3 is TGCAGTGCTATACCGGGACTAGCGGTATTCCCTCATGAGCAGTTCTTC. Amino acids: CSAIPGLAVFPHEQFF.

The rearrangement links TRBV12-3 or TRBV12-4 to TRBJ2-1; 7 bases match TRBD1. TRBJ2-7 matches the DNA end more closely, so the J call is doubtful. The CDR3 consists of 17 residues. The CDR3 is CASSLGQGRSVSNEQYF. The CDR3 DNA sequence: TGTGCCAGCAGTTTAGGACAGGGACGTTCTGTTTCTAATGAGCAGTACTTC.

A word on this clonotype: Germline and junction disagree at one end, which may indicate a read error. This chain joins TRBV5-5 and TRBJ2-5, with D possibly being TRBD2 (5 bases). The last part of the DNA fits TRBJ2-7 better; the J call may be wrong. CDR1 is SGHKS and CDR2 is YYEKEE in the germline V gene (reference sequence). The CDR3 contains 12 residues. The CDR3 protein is CAGRPSAGEQYF. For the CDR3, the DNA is TGTGCCGGCAGACCAAGCGCGGGCGAGCAGTACTTC.

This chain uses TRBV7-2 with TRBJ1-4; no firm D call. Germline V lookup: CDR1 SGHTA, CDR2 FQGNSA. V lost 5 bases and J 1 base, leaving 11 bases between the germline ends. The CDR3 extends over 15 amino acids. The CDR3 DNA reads TGTGCCAGCAGCCAATCCCGCGGAACTAATGAAAAACTGTTTTTT. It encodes CASSQSRGTNEKLFF.

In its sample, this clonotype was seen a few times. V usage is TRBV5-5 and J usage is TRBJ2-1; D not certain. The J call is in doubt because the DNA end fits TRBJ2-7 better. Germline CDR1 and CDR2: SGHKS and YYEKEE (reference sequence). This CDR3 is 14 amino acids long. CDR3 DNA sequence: TGTGCCAGCAGCTTGGTAGGGCCCTACAATGAGCAGTACTTC. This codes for CASSLVGPYNEQYF.

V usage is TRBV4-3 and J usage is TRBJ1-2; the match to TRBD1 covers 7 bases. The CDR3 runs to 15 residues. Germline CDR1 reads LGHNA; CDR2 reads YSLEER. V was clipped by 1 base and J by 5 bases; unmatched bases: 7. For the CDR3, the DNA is TGCGCCAGCAGCCAAGCTGACAGGGTCGGATATGGCTACACCTTC. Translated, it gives CASSQADRVGYGYTF.

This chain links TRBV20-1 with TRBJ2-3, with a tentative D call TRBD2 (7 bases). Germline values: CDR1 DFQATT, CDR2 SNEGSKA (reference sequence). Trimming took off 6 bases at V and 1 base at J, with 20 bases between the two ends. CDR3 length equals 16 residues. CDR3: CSAARGVGGGTDTQYF. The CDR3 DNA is TGCAGTGCCGCACGGGGGGTGGGGGGCGGCACAGATACGCAGTATTTT.